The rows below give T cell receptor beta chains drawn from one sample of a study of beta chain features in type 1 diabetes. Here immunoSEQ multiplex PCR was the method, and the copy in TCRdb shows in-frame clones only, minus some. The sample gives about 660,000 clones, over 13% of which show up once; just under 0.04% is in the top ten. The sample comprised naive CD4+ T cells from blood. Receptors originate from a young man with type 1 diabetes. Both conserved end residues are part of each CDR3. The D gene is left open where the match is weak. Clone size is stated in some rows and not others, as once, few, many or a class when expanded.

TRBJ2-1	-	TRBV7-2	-	CASRWVTSRSSYNEQFF	TGTGCCAGCAGATGGGTCACTAGTCGAAGCTCCTACAATGAGCAGTTCTTC
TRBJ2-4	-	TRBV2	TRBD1	CASSTDRAAKNIQYF	TGTGCCAGCAGTACCGACAGGGCAGCCAAAAACATTCAGTACTTC
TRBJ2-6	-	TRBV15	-	CATKRTEPFSGANVLTF	TGTGCCACCAAGAGGACAGAGCCTTTTTCTGGGGCCAACGTCCTGACTTTC
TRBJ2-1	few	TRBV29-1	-	CSVDGFLGERSSSNEQFF	TGCAGCGTTGACGGATTTCTAGGGGAGCGGAGCTCCAGTAATGAGCAGTTCTTC
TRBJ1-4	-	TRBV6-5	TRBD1	CASSLTGGSEKLFF	TGTGCCAGCAGTTTGACAGGGGGAAGCGAAAAACTGTTTTTT
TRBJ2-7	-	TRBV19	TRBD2	CASSPGRENLGEQYF	TGTGCCAGTAGTCCGGGGCGGGAGAATCTCGGCGAGCAGTACTTC
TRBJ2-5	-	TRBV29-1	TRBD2	CSVYSSGRKETQYF	TGCAGCGTCTACTCTAGCGGGAGAAAAGAGACCCAGTACTTC
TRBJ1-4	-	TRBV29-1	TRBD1	CSVSGTGTTNEKLFF	TGCAGCGTCTCCGGGACAGGGACAACTAATGAAAAACTGTTTTTT
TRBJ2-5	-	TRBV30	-	CAWSPGHLQETQYF	TGTGCCTGGAGCCCCGGACACCTACAAGAGACCCAGTACTTC
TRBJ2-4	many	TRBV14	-	CASSQGLAKNIQYF	TGTGCCAGCAGCCAGGGACTAGCCAAAAACATTCAGTACTTC
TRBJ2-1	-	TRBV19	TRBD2	CASSKLLAGHNEQFF	TGTGCCAGTAGTAAGCTACTAGCGGGACACAATGAGCAGTTCTTC
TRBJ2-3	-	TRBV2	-	CASSEGWNTQYF	TGTGCCAGCAGTGAAGGATGGAATACGCAGTATTTT
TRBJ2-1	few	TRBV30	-	CAWRVWGSYNEQFF	TGTGCCTGGAGAGTATGGGGGTCTTACAATGAGCAGTTCTTC
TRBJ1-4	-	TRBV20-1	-	CSAATNEKLFF	TGCAGTGCCGCAACTAATGAAAAACTGTTTTTT
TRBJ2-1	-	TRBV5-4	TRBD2	CASSLVIAGAGEQFF	TGTGCCAGCAGCTTGGTGATAGCGGGAGCGGGTGAGCAGTTCTTC
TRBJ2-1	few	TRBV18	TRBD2	CASSPALAGVHHEQFF	TGTGCCAGCTCACCAGCCCTAGCGGGAGTGCACCATGAGCAGTTCTTC
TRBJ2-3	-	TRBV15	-	CATSRDGFTQYF	TGTGCCACCAGCAGAGATGGGTTTACGCAGTATTTT
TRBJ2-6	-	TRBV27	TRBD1	CASSYLPGQVTPSGANVLTF	TGTGCCAGCAGTTATTTACCGGGACAGGTTACCCCCTCTGGGGCCAACGTCCTGACTTTC
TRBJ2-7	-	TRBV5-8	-	CASSPYWEQYF	TGTGCCAGCAGCCCGTACTGGGAGCAGTACTTC
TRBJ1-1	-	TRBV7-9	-	CASSLDVKNTEAFF	TGTGCCAGCAGCCTGGACGTAAAGAACACTGAAGCTTTCTTT
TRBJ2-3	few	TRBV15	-	CATSGGRPGSADTQYF	TGTGCCACCAGCGGGGGACGCCCGGGGAGCGCAGATACGCAGTATTTT
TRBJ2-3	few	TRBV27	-	CASSRTGGTDTQYF	TGTGCCAGCAGTCGGACTGGGGGCACAGATACGCAGTATTTT
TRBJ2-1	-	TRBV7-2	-	CASSLDTSTRGEQFF	TGTGCCAGCAGCTTAGATACCTCCACGCGGGGTGAGCAGTTCTTC
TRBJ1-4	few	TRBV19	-	CASSIRVTNEKLFF	TGTGCCAGTAGTATTCGAGTGACTAATGAAAAACTGTTTTTT
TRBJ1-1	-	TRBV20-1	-	CSAREDSEAFF	TGCAGTGCTAGGGAGGACAGTGAAGCTTTCTTT
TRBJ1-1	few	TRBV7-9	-	CASSLDGSGAFF	TGTGCCAGCAGCTTAGACGGGAGCGGAGCTTTCTTT
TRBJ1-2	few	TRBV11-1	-	CASSLDPQDGYTF	TGTGCCAGCAGCTTAGACCCTCAGGATGGCTACACCTTC
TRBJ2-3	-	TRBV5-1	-	CASTLEGVGPDTQYF	TGCGCCAGCACTCTTGAGGGAGTTGGCCCAGATACGCAGTATTTT
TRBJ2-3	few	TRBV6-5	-	CASSYGDPSTDTQYF	TGTGCCAGCAGTTACGGGGATCCAAGCACAGATACGCAGTATTTT
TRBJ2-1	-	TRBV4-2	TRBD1	CASSPSLGQGTKNEQFF	TGTGCCAGCAGCCCTTCTCTGGGACAGGGTACTAAGAATGAGCAGTTCTTC
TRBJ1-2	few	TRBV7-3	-	CASSLTEDYGYTF	TGTGCCAGCAGCTTGACGGAGGACTATGGCTACACCTTC
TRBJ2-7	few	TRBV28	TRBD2	CAILQRSAGRAYEQYF	TGTGCCATACTACAGCGTTCAGCGGGACGGGCCTACGAGCAGTACTTC
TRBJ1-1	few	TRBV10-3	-	CAISGTAEGTEAFF	TGTGCCATCAGTGGGACGGCCGAAGGTACAGAAGCTTTCTTT
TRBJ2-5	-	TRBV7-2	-	CASSLDSSYQETQYF	TGTGCCAGCAGCTTAGATAGCAGTTACCAAGAGACCCAGTACTTC